A selection of T cell receptor beta chains follows, all from one sample in a study of TIL therapy for anti-PD-1-resistant metastatic lung cancer. Here immunoSEQ multiplex PCR was the method, and the copy in TCRdb shows in-frame clones only, minus some. This sample has 50,000 to 60,000 clones, with 75% to 90% found just once. The specimen comprised blood, sampled at baseline. These TCRs come from a person between 25 and 80 years old with non-small cell lung cancer. Each CDR3 is given with its conserved first and last residue. Fields, in order: clone size, V gene, J gene, D gene, CDR3 DNA, CDR3 protein. D genes are given only for firm matches. The size field is filled for only some rows; it gives once, few, many or a size class.

>-|TRBV6-2/TRBV6-3|TRBJ1-5|TRBD1
TGTGCCAGCAGTTACGAGGGACAGGGCGATAGGGCCCAGCATTTT
CASSYEGQGDRAQHF
>-|TRBV6-5|TRBJ2-1|TRBD2
TGTGCCAGCAGTTATAGCGGGAGTAAGTACTATGAGCAGTTCTTC
CASSYSGSKYYEQFF
>few|TRBV20-1|TRBJ2-7|TRBD1
TGCAGTCCGGGACAGGGGGACGAGCAGTACTTC
CSPGQGDEQYF
>-|TRBV28|TRBJ2-1|TRBD2
TGTGCCAGCAGTGATGGGAGACTAGCGGGGGGGACCCCCCTCTCTAATGAGCAGTTCTTC
CASSDGRLAGGTPLSNEQFF
>-|TRBV2|TRBJ2-7|-
TGTGCCAGCAGTCCCACGACAGCGACCGGATCCTACGAGCAGTACTTC
CASSPTTATGSYEQYF
>-|TRBV7-4|TRBJ1-6|-
TGTGCCAGAGGGGTGTGCAATTCACCCCTCCACTTT
CARGVCNSPLHF
>-|TRBV24-1|TRBJ2-3|-
TGTGCCACCAGTTACACAGATACGCAGTATTTT
CATSYTDTQYF
>once|TRBV27|TRBJ2-7|-
TGTGCCAGCAGCCCTGGGTTATACGAGCAGTACTTC
CASSPGLYEQYF
>-|TRBV28|TRBJ2-7|TRBD1
TGTGCCAGCAGCACCCCCGTGGGACAGCCTGGGGAGCAGTACTTC
CASSTPVGQPGEQYF
>-|TRBV5-1|TRBJ2-3|TRBD2
TGCGCCAGCAGCTTACTAGCGTTTAGCACAGATACGCAGTATTTT
CASSLLAFSTDTQYF
>-|TRBV28|TRBJ1-2|TRBD1
TGTGCCAGCAGCCGAAAGGGGGCTCCTTTGGGGGGCTACACCTTC
CASSRKGAPLGGYTF
>-|TRBV7-6|TRBJ1-1|TRBD1
TGTGCCAGCAGCCCCAGGGGGCGGGACAGGGTCGACACTGAAGCTTTCTTT
CASSPRGRDRVDTEAFF
>-|TRBV12-3/TRBV12-4|TRBJ2-7|-
TGTGCCAGCAGCCGGGACTTTCTTTACGAGCAGTACTTC
CASSRDFLYEQYF
>-|TRBV7-3|TRBJ1-1|-
TGTGCCAGCAGCTTTGCAATGAACACTGAAGCTTTCTTT
CASSFAMNTEAFF